These 18 T cell receptor beta chains share one sample of origin, sequenced in a study of early T cells in non-severe SARS-CoV-2 infection (dated by TCRdb to the early 2020s). The library came from 5' RACE. Sequenced on a NextSeq 500. Starting from the raw public reads, TCRdb applied fastp trimming at Q25, assembled clones with MiXCR and retained in-frame beta chains. Identical CDR3 proteins give one entry, which carries the most common genes and DNA. The sample yields 65,000 to 75,000 distinct CDR3 sequences; roughly 4.6% were counted once. Jointly, the top ten make up more than 3% of the sample. This specimen was whole blood, taken at baseline. Every receptor here comes from an adult who was a healthcare worker with PCR-confirmed SARS-CoV-2 infection or an uninfected control (not recorded which). The donor label of this sample is uncertain.

This chain uses TRBV2 with TRBJ2-7, with 7 positions matching TRBD1. This CDR3 has 14 residues. Unmatched junction bases numbered 4, after V lost 5 bases and J lost 0 bases. Germline V gives CDR1 SNHLY, CDR2 FYNNEI. Written as DNA, the CDR3 is TGTGCCAGCAGTACAGGGGCCGTCTCCTACGAGCAGTACTTC. Translation: CASSTGAVSYEQYF.

This clonotype has ten or more counts. CDR3 nucleotides: TGCAGTGCAAGCGACAGGGATAGCAATCAGCCCCAGCATTTT. It encodes CSASDRDSNQPQHF. This chain connects TRBV20-1 to TRBJ1-5, with TRBD1 matching 7 bases. J lost 0 bases, V lost 6 bases, and 5 bases had no gene match. Per the germline V gene, CDR1 is DFQATT and CDR2 is SNEGSKA (reference sequence). This CDR3 comprises 14 residues.

CDR3 residues: CASSPTGNVGEKLFF. The CDR3 DNA reads as TGTGCCAGCAGCCCAACAGGGAATGTGGGGGAAAAACTGTTTTTT. The V gene is TRBV3-1, the J gene TRBJ1-4, with a possible D match to TRBD1 (6 bases). In germline, CDR1 is LGHDT, CDR2 YNNKEL (reference sequence). The CDR3 totals 15 residues. V lost 4 bases to trimming and J lost 8 bases, with 17 bases between them.

This clonotype was seen repeatedly, ten times or more. This chain links TRBV20-1 with TRBJ2-1, with 9 bases matching TRBD2. J lost 1 base, V lost 5 bases, and 6 bases had no gene match. The CDR3 consists of 15 residues. From germline, CDR1 is DFQATT and CDR2 SNEGSKA (reference sequence). In nucleotides, the CDR3 is TGCAGTGCTCCTCCCCTAGCGGGGTCCTACAATGAGCAGTTCTTC. This translates into CSAPPLAGSYNEQFF.

This clonotype has a count of ten or more. The V gene is TRBV5-4, the J gene TRBJ2-1; possibly TRBD1 for D (5 bases). Germline V gene data show CDR1 as SGHNT and CDR2 as YYREEE (reference sequence). This CDR3 has 14 residues. The germline V and J ends were trimmed by 2 bases and 5 bases, with 11 bases remaining between them. DNA for the CDR3: TGTGCCAGCAGCTTTATCTCAGGGCACAATGAGCAGTTCTTC. Encoded protein: CASSFISGHNEQFF.

This clonotype was detected many times. The gene calls are TRBV29-1 and TRBJ2-7; possibly TRBD1 for D (6 bases). The CDR3 consists of 14 residues. V was pared by 3 bases and J by 0 bases, with 12 bases between. Per the germline V gene, CDR1 is SQVTM and CDR2 is ANQGSEA. CDR3 protein: CSVDPTGFSYEQYF. The CDR3 DNA sequence: TGCAGCGTTGATCCCACAGGGTTCTCCTACGAGCAGTACTTC.

This clonotype was counted many times. The V gene is TRBV4-2, the J gene TRBJ2-1; perhaps TRBD1 as D (6 bases). The CDR3 length is 17 residues. Trimming left V 1 base short and J 2 bases short, with 15 bases between. Germline V gene data show CDR1 as LGHNA and CDR2 as YNFKEQ. The CDR3 coding sequence is TGTGCCAGCAGCCAAGGTCGGACAGCGGCTACCTACAATGAGCAGTTCTTC. Residues: CASSQGRTAATYNEQFF.

This clonotype came up many times. This rearrangement joins TRBV11-2 to TRBJ2-5; a possible D gene is TRBD2 (6 bases). V lost 5 bases and J 1 base, leaving 11 bases between the germline ends. Germline V gene lookup returns CDR1 SGHAT and CDR2 FQNNGV. The CDR3 has 14 amino acids. The CDR3 nucleotides are TGTGCCAGCAGCACCCTGGGAGGCCAAGAGACCCAGTACTTC. It is translated as CASSTLGGQETQYF.

Only a few counts were recorded for this clonotype. The gene calls are TRBV27 and TRBJ2-2; possible D gene TRBD2, 5 bases. V lost 1 base to trimming and J lost 3 bases, with 9 bases between them. Germline-derived CDR1 and CDR2 are MNHEY and SMNVEV (reference sequence). The CDR3 has 15 residues. The CDR3 nucleotides are TGTGCCAGCAGTTTATGGGCCGGGGACACCGGGGAGCTGTTTTTT. This codes for CASSLWAGDTGELFF.

This clonotype was seen at least ten times. The rearrangement joins TRBV2 to TRBJ2-5; D ambiguous. This CDR3 is 13 amino acids long. V gave up 5 bases and J gave up 2 bases, with 9 bases separating them. Germline assignment: CDR1 SNHLY and CDR2 FYNNEI. This chain's CDR3 is CASSIEPQETQYF. In DNA form, the CDR3 reads TGTGCCAGCAGTATTGAGCCTCAAGAGACCCAGTACTTC.

As regards this clonotype: A much larger clone differs by one base, so this may be a read error. The V call is TRBV29-1, the J call TRBJ1-1, with TRBD1 matching 7 bases. The length of the CDR3 is 15 residues. CDR1 and CDR2 from the germline V gene are SQVTM and ANQGSEA. The CDR3 DNA reads TGCAGCGTTGAGTACAGGGGAAGGGCGAGCACTGGAGCTTTCTTT. As protein: CSVEYRGRASTGAFF.

The sample holds a few counts of this clonotype. This sequence may be a read error, since a much larger clone differs from it by one base. The rearrangement joins TRBV9 to TRBJ2-7; no firm D call. V was shortened by 4 bases and J by 2 bases, with 4 bases between the two germline ends. The germline CDR1 and CDR2 sequences are SGDLS and YYNGEE. CDR3 length: 11 amino acids. CDR3 nucleotides: TGTGCCAGCAGCCCCACCTACGAGCAGTACTTC. Protein: CASSPTYEQYF.

The rearrangement links TRBV6-1 to TRBJ2-1; weak D call: TRBD2 (5 bases). The CDR3 is 14 amino acids. The germline V and J ends were trimmed by 4 bases and 8 bases, with 15 bases remaining between them. In germline, CDR1 is MNHNS, CDR2 SASEGT. CDR3 amino acids: CASSGVEGADEQFF. CDR3 nucleotide sequence: TGTGCCAGCAGTGGCGTCGAGGGAGCAGATGAGCAGTTCTTC.

This clonotype came up many times. V and J are TRBV28 and TRBJ2-3; 7 bases match TRBD2. This CDR3 comprises 16 residues. The germline CDR1 and CDR2 sequences are MDHEN and SYDVKM. The J segment lost 2 bases and the V segment lost 5 bases, leaving 10 bases of the junction unmatched. The CDR3 DNA sequence: TGTGCCAGCAGTCCGGCGGGGAGGGGATTCACAGATACGCAGTATTTT. It is translated as CASSPAGRGFTDTQYF.

This clonotype was detected many times. The chain has TRBV29-1 and TRBJ2-1, with D perhaps being TRBD1 or TRBD2 (5 bases each). V was cut by 5 bases and J by 8 bases, with 13 bases left in between. This CDR3 has 12 residues. Germline-derived CDR1 and CDR2 are SQVTM and ANQGSEA. CDR3 nucleotides: TGCAGCGTTTCTGTAGGGGACCATGAGCAGTTCTTC. Protein: CSVSVGDHEQFF.

This clonotype was recorded at least ten times. This chain uses TRBV6-6 with TRBJ2-1, with D unclear. The CDR3 spans 14 residues. Trimming left V 2 bases short and J 8 bases short, with 13 bases between. Germline-derived CDR1 and CDR2 are MNHNY and SVGAGI (reference sequence). CDR3 bases: TGTGCCAGCAGTTACAGGGATAGGTCGGATGAGCAGTTCTTC. Its protein product is CASSYRDRSDEQFF.

This clonotype was detected ten times or more. The chain joins TRBV7-3 to TRBJ2-1; D possibly corresponds to TRBD1 (5 bases). CDR3 length equals 15 residues. Germline CDR1 reads SGHTA; CDR2 reads FQGTGA. V was cut by 1 base and J by 7 bases, with 14 bases left in between. The CDR3 sequence is CASSLSQIQGNEQFF. DNA for the CDR3: TGTGCCAGCAGCTTAAGTCAGATTCAGGGTAATGAGCAGTTCTTC. Together with reference TRBV7-3 and TRBJ2-1, the CDR3 gives the full variable domain: GAGVSQTPSNKVTEKGKYVELRCDPISGHTALYWYRQSLGQGPEFLIYFQGTGAADDSGLPNDRFFAVRPEGSVSTLKIQRTERGDSAVYLCASSLSQIQGNEQFFGPGTRLTVL.

This CDR3 reads CASSEVGTSEAEAFF. The CDR3 DNA follows: TGCGCCAGCAGTGAGGTCGGGACATCGGAGGCTGAAGCTTTCTTT. J is TRBJ1-1 and V is TRBV10-2; D perhaps matches TRBD1 (6 bases). The CDR3 consists of 15 residues. Looked up from germline, CDR1 is WSHSY and CDR2 is SAAADI. V was shortened by 2 bases and J by 6 bases, with 16 bases between the two germline ends.